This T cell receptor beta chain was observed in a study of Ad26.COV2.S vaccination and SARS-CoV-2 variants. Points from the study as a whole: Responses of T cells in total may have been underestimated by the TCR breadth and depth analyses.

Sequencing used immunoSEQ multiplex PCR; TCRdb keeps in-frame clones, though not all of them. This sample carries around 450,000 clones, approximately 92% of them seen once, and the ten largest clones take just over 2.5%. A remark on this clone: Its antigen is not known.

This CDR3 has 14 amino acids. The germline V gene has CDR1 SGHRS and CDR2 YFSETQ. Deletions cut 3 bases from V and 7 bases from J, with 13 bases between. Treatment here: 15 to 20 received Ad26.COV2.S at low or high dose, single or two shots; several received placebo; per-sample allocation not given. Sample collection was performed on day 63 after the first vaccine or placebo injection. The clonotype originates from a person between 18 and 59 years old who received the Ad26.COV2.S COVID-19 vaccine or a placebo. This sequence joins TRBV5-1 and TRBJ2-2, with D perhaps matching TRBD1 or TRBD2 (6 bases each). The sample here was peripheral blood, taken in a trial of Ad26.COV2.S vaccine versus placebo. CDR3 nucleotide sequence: TGCGCCAGCAGCTACTCACAGGGAGGCGGGGAGCTGTTTTTT. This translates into CASSYSQGGGELFF.